This T cell receptor (beta chain) originates from a study of CD8 T cells in Susac syndrome. General observations from the study: The authors acknowledged that their TCR sequencing and HLA analysis involved a relatively small number of individuals.

Per germline, CDR1 MNHEY and CDR2 SVGAGI. V dropped 5 bases and J dropped 8 bases, with 18 bases sitting between them. The length of the CDR3 is 14 residues. An amount of RNA that ranged from roughly 0.5 to 1 ug was reverse transcribed with random hexamers. immunoSEQ multiplex PCR amplified TCR beta CDR3 across 54 Vbeta, 13 Jbeta. MiXCR, run by TCRdb on the immunoSEQ multiplex PCR reads, gives a single entry per CDR3 protein. The table has roughly 200,000 distinct CDR3 sequences, around 95% seen once; the top ten hold approximately 0.09%. Sequencing of TCR beta was carried out in blood CD8+ and CD4+ T cells. The CD8+ and CD4+ T cells were isolated magnetically using a negative isolation approach, whereas the TEMRA cells were enriched by FACS. A note on this clonotype: Its cognate antigen is unknown.

This chain uses TRBV6-5 with TRBJ1-2, with D possibly matching TRBD1 (5 bases). The clonotype originates from a human donor with multiple sclerosis. Input material: CD4+ T cells from PBMCs. CDR3 sequence: CASSETRQRAGYTF. Written as DNA, the CDR3 is TGTGCCAGCAGTGAAACCCGACAGCGTGCGGGCTACACCTTC.